The T cell receptor (beta chain) described here comes from a study of cytomegalovirus exposure and HLA in healthy donors. Overall study results and limits: The authors later linked a missense DCLRE1C variant to TCR beta V- and J-gene trimming.

This clone has only a few counts. What it binds is unknown. Trimming at V came to 10 bases and at J to 4 bases, leaving 12 bases not matched to a gene. The CDR3 totals 15 residues. Germline CDR1 and CDR2: MGHDK and SYGVNS. 60 Vbeta and 13 Jbeta primers were used in PCR. Using immunoSEQ multiplex PCR, the repertoire was profiled, and TCRdb retains in-frame clones only, with some absent. The table includes 100,000 to 150,000 clones, approximately 72% detected once. The sequenced material came from PBMCs. This rearrangement joins TRBV25-1 to TRBJ1-4; 7 bases are shared with TRBD1. This clonotype originated in a woman aged 50 to 60 in good health and CMV-seropositive. The DNA for the CDR3 is TGTGCCACCGCTTCCTACAGGGGAAGTAATGAAAAACTGTTTTTT. Translated: CATASYRGSNEKLFF.